The source of this TCR beta chain is a study of ipilimumab plus nivolumab after autologous stem cell transplantation. Germline CDR1 GTSNPN, CDR2 SVGIG (reference sequence). V lost 2 bases to trimming and J lost 9 bases; unmatched junction nucleotides: 7. The CDR3 has 15 residues. Starting 14 to 28 days after autologous transplant, ipilimumab 1 mg/kg was given. Dosing: nivolumab 3 mg/kg IV, weeks 1, 4, 7, 10, then every two weeks to week 26. Profiled with immunoSEQ multiplex PCR; TCRdb holds only in-frame clones, not every one. The sample gives more than 12,000 clones, 65% to 75% of which show up once; about 10% is in the top ten. In this sample, this clone turned up a few times.

This chain uses TRBV30 with TRBJ1-6, with TRBD1 matching over 10 bases. Sequencing was performed on PBMCs, taken in a trial of ipilimumab plus nivolumab as post-transplant consolidation. The TCR sequence derives from a male donor with primary mediastinal lymphoma. Written as DNA, the CDR3 is TGTGCCTGGAGTCAAAGACAGGGGGCTCGTTCACCCCTCCACTTT. It yields the protein CAWSQRQGARSPLHF.